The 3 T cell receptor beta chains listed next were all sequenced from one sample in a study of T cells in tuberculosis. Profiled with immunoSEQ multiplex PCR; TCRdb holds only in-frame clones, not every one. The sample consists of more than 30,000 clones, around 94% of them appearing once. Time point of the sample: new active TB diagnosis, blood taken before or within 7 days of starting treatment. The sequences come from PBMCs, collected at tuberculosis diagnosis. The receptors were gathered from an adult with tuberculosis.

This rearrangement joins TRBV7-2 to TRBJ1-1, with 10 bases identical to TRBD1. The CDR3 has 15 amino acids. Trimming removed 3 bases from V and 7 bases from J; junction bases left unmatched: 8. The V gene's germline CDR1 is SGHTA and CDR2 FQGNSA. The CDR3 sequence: CASSLDRGGEGEAFF. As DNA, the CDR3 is TGTGCCAGCAGCTTGGACAGGGGGGGAGAAGGTGAAGCTTTCTTT.

CDR3: CAWSVGPLSNQPQHF. The CDR3 DNA reads as TGTGCCTGGAGTGTGGGGCCCCTTAGCAATCAGCCCCAGCATTTT. This rearrangement joins TRBV30 to TRBJ1-5; D is perhaps TRBD1 (5 bases). CDR3 size: 15 residues. From germline, CDR1 is GTSNPN and CDR2 SVGIG (reference sequence). V was clipped by 0 bases and J by 0 bases, with 9 bases between them. The whole variable domain, filled in from reference TRBV30 and TRBJ1-5, reads SQTIHQWPATLVQPVGSPLSLECTVEGTSNPNLYWYRQAAGRGLQLLFYSVGIGQISSEVPQNLSASRPQDRQFILSSKKLLLSDSGFYLCAWSVGPLSNQPQHFGDGTRLSIL.

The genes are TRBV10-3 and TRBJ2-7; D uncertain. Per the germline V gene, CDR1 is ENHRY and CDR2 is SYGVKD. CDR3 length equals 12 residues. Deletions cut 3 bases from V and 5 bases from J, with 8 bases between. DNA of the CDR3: TGTGCCATCAGTGACCAGGTCCACGAGCAGTACTTC. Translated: CAISDQVHEQYF.